Following are 8 T cell receptor beta chains from one sample sequenced in a study of OX40 agonist ivuxolimab in advanced cancers. Profiling relied on immunoSEQ multiplex PCR, and the TCRdb table lists in-frame clones only, not all of them. The sample holds 82,000 or so clones, roughly 92% seen once. The sequenced sample was CD4+ or CD8+ T cells sorted from blood, obtained in a trial of the OX40 agonist ivuxolimab. All receptors come from an adult with an advanced solid tumor such as melanoma, head and neck, liver or kidney cancer.

The J gene is TRBJ2-7, the V gene TRBV2, with D unresolved. The CDR3 covers 12 residues. V was cut by 4 bases and J by 2 bases, with 6 bases left in between. Germline V gene lookup returns CDR1 SNHLY and CDR2 FYNNEI. The CDR3 spells CASSAETYEQYF. As DNA, the CDR3 is TGTGCCAGCAGTGCCGAGACCTACGAGCAGTACTTC. The full variable domain, rest sourced from reference TRBV2 and TRBJ2-7, is EPEVTQTPSHQVTQMGQEVILRCVPISNHLYFYWYRQILGQKVEFLVSFYNNEISEKSEIFDDQFSVERPDGSNFTLKIRSTKLEDSAMYFCASSAETYEQYFGPGTRLTVT.

The V call is TRBV6-5, the J call TRBJ2-3; no definite D call. The CDR3 runs to 12 residues. Germline V gives CDR1 MNHEY, CDR2 SVGAGI. The germline V and J ends were trimmed by 6 bases and 6 bases, with 10 bases remaining between them. The CDR3 DNA reads as TGTGCCAGCAGCCTTGGACCCGATACGCAGTATTTT. Protein: CASSLGPDTQYF.

The chain couples TRBV5-1 to TRBJ2-7; 9 bases fit TRBD2. The ends lost 0 bases at V and 4 bases at J; junction bases unmatched: 5. Germline-derived CDR1 and CDR2 are SGHRS and YFSETQ. CDR3 length: 15 residues. This CDR3 is CASSLVAGGGYEQYF. The CDR3 nucleotides are TGCGCCAGCAGCTTGGTTGCGGGAGGGGGTTACGAGCAGTACTTC.

The chain recombines TRBV10-3 with TRBJ2-3; TRBD2 is a possible D gene (6 bases). CDR1 and CDR2 from the germline V gene are ENHRY and SYGVKD. Trimming cost V 8 bases and J 1 base, with 19 bases left between them. This CDR3 is 16 amino acids long. The CDR3 DNA reads as TGTGCCATCTCCCCCGGGGGAGACTTAGGCACAGATACGCAGTATTTT. Translating gives CAISPGGDLGTDTQYF.

The V and J genes are TRBV6-5 and TRBJ1-3; D ambiguous. Germline V gene data show CDR1 as MNHEY and CDR2 as SVGAGI. Trimming stripped 2 bases from V and 4 bases from J, with 9 bases between. The CDR3 has 14 residues. The CDR3 DNA is TGTGCCAGCAGTTACGGGTCCGCGGGAAACACCATATATTTT. Translated: CASSYGSAGNTIYF.

This chain joins TRBV15 and TRBJ1-5; D is perhaps TRBD1 (5 bases). Germline lookup yields CDR1 LNHNV and CDR2 YYDKDF (reference sequence). Deletions cut 0 bases from V and 9 bases from J, with 9 bases between. This CDR3 is built from 13 residues. The CDR3 loop reads CATSREGELPQHF. The CDR3, as DNA: TGTGCCACCAGCAGAGAGGGGGAGCTGCCCCAGCATTTT. Looking up the rest from reference TRBV15 and TRBJ1-5 gives the full variable domain: DAMVIQNPRYQVTQFGKPVTLSCSQTLNHNVMYWYQQKSSQAPKLLFHYYDKDFNNEADTPDNFQSRRPNTSFCFLDIRSPGLGDTAMYLCATSREGELPQHFGDGTRLSIL.

V usage is TRBV15 and J usage is TRBJ2-3; D gene ambiguous. The germline CDR1 and CDR2 sequences are LNHNV and YYDKDF (reference sequence). With 4 bases removed from V and 2 bases from J, the gap between germline ends came to 13 bases. CDR3 length: 15 amino acids. CDR3 in DNA: TGTGCCACCAGCAAGGAGAGACAACACACAGATACGCAGTATTTT. It is translated as CATSKERQHTDTQYF. The whole variable domain, remainder taken from reference TRBV15 and TRBJ2-3, is DAMVIQNPRYQVTQFGKPVTLSCSQTLNHNVMYWYQQKSSQAPKLLFHYYDKDFNNEADTPDNFQSRRPNTSFCFLDIRSPGLGDTAMYLCATSKERQHTDTQYFGPGTRLTVL.

The rearrangement links TRBV27 to TRBJ2-1; TRBD2 aligns across 7 bases. Trimming removed 7 bases from V and 5 bases from J; junction bases left unmatched: 2. This CDR3 has 12 residues. Per the germline V gene, CDR1 is MNHEY and CDR2 is SMNVEV (reference sequence). The DNA for the CDR3 is TGTGCCAGCATTGGGGGGGACAATGAGCAGTTCTTC. Amino acids: CASIGGDNEQFF.